One sample yielded the 21 T cell receptor beta chains listed below, sequenced in a study of cytomegalovirus exposure and HLA in healthy donors. Primers included in the PCR were 60 Vbeta and 13 Jbeta primers. Using immunoSEQ multiplex PCR, the repertoire was profiled, and TCRdb retains in-frame clones only, with some absent. The table includes approximately 150,000 clones, about four fifths detected once. The sample was PBMCs. These receptors were collected from a woman between 50 and 59 years old in good health and CMV-seronegative.

This CDR3 reads CASKVGGASEQFF. The DNA for the CDR3 is TGTGCCAGCAAGGTGGGGGGGGCTAGTGAGCAGTTCTTC. The chain uses TRBV6-1 and TRBJ2-1; maybe TRBD2 (7 bases). Per the germline V gene, CDR1 is MNHNS and CDR2 is SASEGT. V gave up 7 bases and J gave up 9 bases, with 16 bases separating them. The CDR3 is made up of 13 amino acids.

The CDR3 bases are TGTGCCAGCAGCTGGATCCGAACAGGGGATCATAGGTACAATGAGCAGTTCTTC. Protein sequence: CASSWIRTGDHRYNEQFF. V and J are TRBV11-1 and TRBJ2-1; 7 bases are shared with TRBD1. This CDR3 region has 18 residues. V was pared by 4 bases and J by 4 bases, with 16 bases of the junction left unmatched. Germline CDR1 reads SGHAT; CDR2 reads FQDESV (reference sequence).

The chain uses TRBV28 and TRBJ1-5, with 10 bases matching TRBD1. CDR3 length: 16 amino acids. The junction had 7 bases not matched to a gene; V was cut back by 2 bases and J by 6 bases. CDR1 and CDR2 (germline): MDHEN, SYDVKM. The CDR3 loop reads CASSLRTGGRGQPQHF. Here the CDR3 DNA reads TGTGCCAGCAGTTTAAGGACAGGGGGAAGAGGTCAGCCCCAGCATTTT. The full variable domain, rest sourced from reference TRBV28 and TRBJ1-5, is DVKVTQSSRYLVKRTGEKVFLECVQDMDHENMFWYRQDPGLGLRLIYFSYDVKMKEKGDIPEGYSVSREKKERFSLILESASTNQTSMYLCASSLRTGGRGQPQHFGDGTRLSIL.

This clone was observed a few times. The J gene is TRBJ2-3, the V gene TRBV5-1; 10 nucleotides align to TRBD2. The CDR3 has 14 amino acids. In germline, CDR1 is SGHRS, CDR2 YFSETQ. After removal of 6 bases from V and 3 bases from J, the junction contained 4 bases not matched to a gene. The CDR3, as DNA: TGCGCCAGCAAGTTTAGCGGGGGGACAGATACGCAGTATTTT. The encoded protein is CASKFSGGTDTQYF.

The gene calls are TRBV6-4 and TRBJ1-1, with D maybe TRBD1 (5 bases). The V and J ends lost 9 bases and 4 bases respectively, with 18 bases between them. Germline values: CDR1 MRHNA, CDR2 SNTAGT. CDR3 length: 14 amino acids. CDR3 bases: TGTGCCAGGACGGGGGTAGGAGGGTGCACTGAAGCTTTCTTT. Encoded protein: CARTGVGGCTEAFF.

The chain links TRBV18 to TRBJ2-2; 12 bases are a match to TRBD2. Germline CDR1 KGHSH, CDR2 LQKENI. This CDR3 region has 17 residues. Trimming removed 6 bases from V and 4 bases from J; junction bases left unmatched: 9. The CDR3 here is CASSTTGLAGLTGELFF. Here the CDR3 DNA reads TGTGCCAGCTCGACAACGGGACTAGCGGGTCTCACCGGGGAGCTGTTTTTT.

The chain is built from TRBV5-6 and TRBJ1-6; 10 bases fit TRBD1. The CDR3 has 15 residues. Germline V gene data show CDR1 as SGHDT and CDR2 as YYEEEE. Trimming took 6 bases from V and 9 from J; bases not matched to a gene: 9. The CDR3 loop reads CASTRQGARSSPLHF. The CDR3 DNA reads as TGTGCCAGCACCCGACAGGGGGCGAGATCTTCACCCCTCCACTTT. Full variable domain (rest looked up from reference TRBV5-6 and TRBJ1-6): DAGVTQSPTHLIKTRGQQVTLRCSPKSGHDTVSWYQQALGQGPQFIFQYYEEEERQRGNFPDRFSGHQFPNYSSELNVNALLLGDSALYLCASTRQGARSSPLHFGNGTRLTVT.

The chain joins TRBV29-1 to TRBJ2-3; 11 nucleotides line up with TRBD2. This CDR3 region has 14 residues. Germline trimming cut 5 bases from V and 0 bases from J; bases unmatched to any gene: 1. The germline V gene encodes CDR1 SQVTM and CDR2 ANQGSEA. The CDR3 region has the DNA TGCAGCGTTTCTAGCGGGGGGAGCACAGATACGCAGTATTTT. The encoded protein is CSVSSGGSTDTQYF.

The chain has TRBV5-8 and TRBJ1-2; TRBD1 might be the D (5 bases). Deletions cut 3 bases from V and 4 bases from J, with 7 bases between. Per germline, CDR1 SGHTS and CDR2 YDEGEE. This CDR3 region has 12 residues. CDR3 coding DNA: TGTGCCAGCAGCTCGGGGGGCTATGGCTACACCTTC. Translation: CASSSGGYGYTF.

The chain combines TRBV28 with TRBJ2-7; TRBD1 agrees at 9 bases. J lost 7 bases, V lost 5 bases, and 12 bases had no gene match. The CDR3 has 15 amino acids. Germline CDR1 MDHEN, CDR2 SYDVKM. CDR3 amino acids: CASSPWGQGGGEQYF. Written as DNA, the CDR3 is TGTGCCAGCAGTCCATGGGGACAGGGAGGGGGAGAGCAGTACTTC.

The chain couples TRBV5-1 to TRBJ2-2, with 12 bases that match TRBD1. V gave up 5 bases and J gave up 6 bases; unmatched junction bases: 2. The CDR3 contains 14 residues. CDR1 is SGHRS, CDR2 YFSETQ, per germline. The CDR3, as DNA: TGCGCCAGCAGTCGGGACAGGGGGCCCGGGGAGCTGTTTTTT. It codes for CASSRDRGPGELFF.

The CDR3 DNA reads TGCGCCAGCAGCCAAGGGCCTAGCGGGAGTAGGGACAATGAGCAGTTCTTC. The encoded protein is CASSQGPSGSRDNEQFF. This chain links TRBV4-3 with TRBJ2-1; 10 nucleotides align to TRBD2. Losses at the gene ends were 1 base for V and 5 bases for J; bases not matched to a gene: 8. The CDR3 runs to 17 residues. Germline V CDR1 and CDR2: LGHNA, YSLEER.

The chain is built from TRBV28 and TRBJ1-5; D remains unclear. Germline values: CDR1 MDHEN, CDR2 SYDVKM. This CDR3 has 14 residues. V was trimmed by 6 bases and J by 3 bases, leaving 12 bases between them. CDR3 sequence: CASRTGSLNQPQHF. The DNA for the CDR3 is TGTGCCAGCAGGACCGGGAGCCTCAATCAGCCCCAGCATTTT.

This clone occurred once. Here the CDR3 reads CATSRENGGWRTDTQYF. The CDR3 nucleotides are TGTGCCACCAGCAGAGAGAACGGGGGGTGGAGGACAGATACGCAGTATTTT. The rearrangement joins TRBV15 to TRBJ2-3, with 7 bases fitting TRBD2. The V and J ends lost 0 bases and 3 bases, in that order; junction bases with no gene match: 9. In germline, CDR1 is LNHNV, CDR2 YYDKDF (reference sequence). The CDR3 consists of 17 residues.

The chain couples TRBV25-1 to TRBJ1-3; weak D call: TRBD1 (6 bases). The CDR3 is 17 residues long. The V end was cut by 0 bases, the J end by 3 bases, with 15 bases between. The V gene's germline CDR1 is MGHDK and CDR2 SYGVNS. The CDR3 here is CASSEYLTGPFGNTIYF. Written as DNA, the CDR3 is TGTGCCAGCAGTGAATATTTAACAGGGCCCTTTGGAAACACCATATATTTT.

This chain uses TRBV19 with TRBJ1-1; the match to TRBD1 covers 7 bases. The germline gives CDR1 LNHDA, CDR2 SQIVND (reference sequence). V lost 8 bases, J lost 1 base, and 1 base stayed unmatched. This CDR3 comprises 12 residues. CDR3 in amino acids: CASGTANTEAFF. CDR3 DNA: TGTGCCAGTGGGACAGCGAACACTGAAGCTTTCTTT.

The chain links TRBV11-3 to TRBJ2-5; 8 bases match TRBD1. The germline V gene encodes CDR1 SGHNT and CDR2 YENEEA. J was trimmed by 2 bases and V by 1 base; bases with no gene match: 6. The CDR3 consists of 16 residues. The CDR3 is CASSLGRGPIQETQYF. DNA of the CDR3: TGTGCCAGCAGCTTAGGCAGGGGGCCCATACAAGAGACCCAGTACTTC.

The chain has TRBV27 and TRBJ1-1, with D tentatively TRBD1 (6 bases). The CDR3 totals 15 residues. V was clipped by 4 bases and J by 1 base, with 13 bases between them. CDR1 and CDR2 (germline): MNHEY, SMNVEV (reference sequence). The CDR3 sequence: CASSSPGQPNTEAFF. The CDR3 nucleotides are TGTGCCAGCAGTTCGCCCGGACAGCCGAACACTGAAGCTTTCTTT.

The sample holds a few counts of this clone. This specimen includes other DNA sequences encoding the same CDR3. V and J are TRBV4-1 and TRBJ2-6; D may be TRBD2 (6 bases). This CDR3 has 16 amino acids. The germline V gene encodes CDR1 MGHRA and CDR2 YSYEKL. Trimming cost V 0 bases and J 1 base, with 7 bases left between them. CDR3 amino acids: CASSQDAGSGANVLTF. For the CDR3, the DNA is TGCGCCAGCAGCCAAGATGCGGGATCTGGGGCCAACGTCCTGACTTTC.

The chain employs TRBV2 and TRBJ1-1; D is possibly TRBD1 (5 bases). Germline CDR1 is SNHLY and CDR2 is FYNNEI. The CDR3 totals 13 residues. V was pared by 4 bases and J by 4 bases, with 10 bases between. The CDR3 DNA is TGTGCCAGCAGTGGCGACAGTGCCACTGAAGCTTTCTTT. As protein: CASSGDSATEAFF.

This clone was seen a few times. The chain is built from TRBV4-3 and TRBJ1-5; D is uncertain. The CDR3 extends over 13 amino acids. With 2 bases removed from V and 0 bases from J, the gap between germline ends came to 2 bases. The germline CDR1 and CDR2 sequences are LGHNA and YSLEER. The CDR3 region has the DNA TGCGCCAGCAGCCAACATAGCAATCAGCCCCAGCATTTT. Protein product: CASSQHSNQPQHF.